Sequencing of this T cell receptor (beta chain) was carried out in a study of Graves' ophthalmopathy and Graves' hyperthyroidism. Study-wide findings and caveats: The model predicted ophthalmopathy progression with roughly 70% sensitivity and around 72% specificity.

Using RNA transcripts, the TCR beta CDR3 regions were amplified. First-round RT-PCR used HTBI primers; second-round multiplex PCR followed. TCRdb ran MiXCR on the multiplex PCR reads and lists one entry per CDR3 protein. The sample includes 40,000 to 50,000 distinct CDR3 sequences, about 50% seen only once; the top ten take under 30%. The PBMCs used were ones drawn from 10 ml of fresh peripheral blood. The sample holds one count of this clonotype. Its target is unknown. Since no conserved phenylalanine or tryptophan closes the CDR3, a read error is the likely cause. The clonotype comes from an adult man with Graves' ophthalmopathy. Material for sequencing was peripheral blood.

The CDR3 region is CASSLGVSGANVLTV. Written as DNA, the CDR3 is TGCGCCAGCAGCCTTGGCGTCTCTGGGGCCAACGTCCTGACTGTC. The chain combines TRBV7-3 with TRBJ2-6; D is uncertain. This CDR3 spans 15 amino acids. CDR1 SGHTA and CDR2 FQGTGA come from the germline V gene.